Listed below are T cell receptor beta chains from one sample, sequenced in a study of T cell changes during pregnancy in multiple sclerosis. The table came from immunoSEQ multiplex PCR; TCRdb's copy has only in-frame clones and leaves some out. The data hold around 96,000 clones, with around 94% observed a single time. Sequencing was performed on peripheral blood, taken after pregnancy. These receptors all come from a female donor in good health, enrolled as a control in a pregnancy study. Each CDR3 is given with its conserved first and last residue. The D gene is left open where the match is weak. Expanded clones are given a class, and other clones once, few, many or no size at all.

. TRBJ2-1 TRBD2 TRBV18 CASSPGTSGREKQFF TGTGCCAGCTCACCTGGAACTAGCGGGAGAGAGAAGCAGTTCTTC
. TRBJ2-4 TRBD2 TRBV29-1 CSVELGGLAKNIQYF TGCAGCGTTGAATTGGGGGGGTTAGCCAAAAACATTCAGTACTTC
. TRBJ2-1 TRBD2 TRBV27 CASSLPKTSGRGIDEQFF TGTGCCAGCAGTTTACCAAAGACTAGCGGGAGAGGTATTGATGAGCAGTTCTTC
. TRBJ2-1 . TRBV6-6 CASSLSGNEQFF TGTGCCAGCAGTTTGAGCGGCAATGAGCAGTTCTTC
. TRBJ1-2 . TRBV6-5 CASRSRDTGYYGYTF TGTGCCAGCAGATCCAGGGACACAGGATACTATGGCTACACCTTC
. TRBJ1-2 . TRBV29-1 CSVVTGHGYTF TGCAGCGTTGTCACAGGGCATGGCTACACCTTC
. TRBJ1-2 . TRBV18 CASSGTNYGYTF TGTGCCAGCTCAGGCACCAACTATGGCTACACCTTC
. TRBJ2-7 TRBD2 TRBV19 CASSIAASGLIYEQYF TGTGCCAGTAGTATAGCGGCTAGCGGACTAATCTACGAGCAGTACTTC
. TRBJ1-2 . TRBV4-1 CASSPREGYGYTF TGCGCCAGCAGCCCCAGGGAGGGCTATGGCTACACCTTC
. TRBJ2-6 . TRBV29-1 CSVEDKGGSSGANVLTF TGCAGCGTTGAAGACAAAGGCGGAAGCTCTGGGGCCAACGTCCTGACTTTC
. TRBJ1-1 TRBD1 TRBV19 CASSTVGQGSLTEAFF TGTGCCAGTAGTACTGTGGGACAGGGGAGCTTGACTGAAGCTTTCTTT
medium-sized TRBJ2-7 TRBD1 TRBV7-7 CASSPGGPYEQYF TGTGCTAGCAGCCCAGGGGGACCCTACGAGCAGTACTTC
. TRBJ2-7 TRBD2 TRBV15 CATSRDWAGGRSYEQYF TGTGCCACCAGCAGAGATTGGGCGGGAGGACGCTCCTACGAGCAGTACTTC
. TRBJ2-7 . TRBV5-1 CASSATVSYEQYF TGCGCCAGCAGCGCGACAGTCTCCTACGAGCAGTACTTC
. TRBJ1-2 . TRBV5-1 CASSLEPGNYGYTF TGCGCCAGCAGCTTGGAACCGGGAAACTATGGCTACACCTTC
. TRBJ2-1 . TRBV21-1 CASSRYCRGYEQFF TGTGCCAGCAGCCGATACTGCAGGGGCTATGAGCAGTTCTTC
. TRBJ1-1 . TRBV2 CASRLESTEAFF TGTGCCAGCAGACTCGAAAGCACTGAAGCTTTCTTT
. TRBJ1-2 . TRBV10-3 CAISDSGRVYGYTF TGTGCCATCAGTGATTCGGGGAGGGTCTATGGCTACACCTTC
. TRBJ2-1 TRBD2 TRBV9 CASSVADSTGTSGRALSYNEQFF TGTGCCAGCAGCGTAGCCGATTCAACCGGGACTAGCGGGAGGGCCCTATCCTACAATGAGCAGTTCTTC
. TRBJ1-2 . TRBV27 CASSLNREANYGYTF TGTGCCAGCAGTTTAAACAGGGAAGCTAACTATGGCTACACCTTC
. TRBJ1-2 TRBD1 TRBV11-2 CASSFRQGGYTF TGTGCCAGCAGCTTTCGACAGGGTGGCTACACCTTC
. TRBJ2-5 TRBD2 TRBV6-5 CASSPRTGGQETQYF TGTGCCAGCAGTCCTAGGACGGGAGGCCAAGAGACCCAGTACTTC
. TRBJ2-1 TRBD2 TRBV5-4 CASSPVAGRGYNEQFF TGTGCCAGCAGCCCAGTAGCCGGGAGGGGCTACAATGAGCAGTTCTTC
. TRBJ1-5 . TRBV5-4 CASSLIGANQPQHF TGTGCCAGCAGCTTGATAGGGGCGAATCAGCCCCAGCATTTT
. TRBJ2-7 TRBD1 TRBV5-8 CASSLGTGQGGTPVYF TGTGCCAGCAGCTTGGGTACCGGACAGGGTGGGACTCCCGTCTACTTC
. TRBJ2-3 TRBD2 TRBV11-3 CASSLGTGGHTDTQYF TGTGCCAGCAGCTTAGGAACGGGAGGCCACACAGATACGCAGTATTTT
. TRBJ2-5 . TRBV6-1 CASSEAFRVLETQYF TGTGCCAGCAGTGAAGCCTTCAGGGTATTGGAGACCCAGTACTTC
. TRBJ1-5 . TRBV6-1 CASSEERGIQPQHF TGTGCCAGCAGTGAAGAGCGGGGTATACAGCCCCAGCATTTT
. TRBJ2-1 TRBD1 TRBV6-1 CASSEGTGGAGEQFF TGTGCCAGCAGTGAAGGGACAGGGGGCGCGGGTGAGCAGTTCTTC
. TRBJ2-1 TRBD2 TRBV28 CASSRGTSGNNEQFF TGTGCCAGCAGTCGCGGGACTAGCGGAAACAATGAGCAGTTCTTC
. TRBJ2-3 TRBD2 TRBV2 CASSVSRERTDTQYF TGTGCCAGCAGTGTTTCGCGGGAGCGCACAGATACGCAGTATTTT
. TRBJ2-7 TRBD2 TRBV10-3 CAIGAGGPYEQYF TGTGCCATCGGGGCGGGGGGGCCCTACGAGCAGTACTTC
. TRBJ1-1 TRBD1 TRBV18 CASSPDRSQAFF TGTGCCAGCTCCCCGGACAGGAGCCAAGCTTTCTTT
. TRBJ2-2 TRBD1 TRBV7-6 CASSSTGGIINTGELFF TGTGCCAGCAGCTCGACAGGGGGCATAATTAACACCGGGGAGCTGTTTTTT
. TRBJ1-1 . TRBV18 CASSPSGNTEAFF TGTGCCAGCTCACCGTCCGGGAACACTGAAGCTTTCTTT
. TRBJ2-6 TRBD1 TRBV28 CASSPPQGALGANVLTF TGTGCCAGCAGTCCACCCCAGGGGGCGCTGGGGGCCAACGTCCTGACTTTC
. TRBJ2-7 TRBD1 TRBV4-2 CASTFLTGVSGEQYF TGTGCCAGCACCTTCCTGACAGGGGTTAGCGGCGAGCAGTACTTC
. TRBJ2-2 TRBD1 TRBV7-6 CASSARDSNTGELFF TGTGCCAGCAGCGCCCGGGACAGTAACACCGGGGAGCTGTTTTTT
. TRBJ1-4 TRBD1 TRBV28 CASRRQGRNEKLFF TGTGCCAGCAGGAGACAGGGCCGTAATGAAAAACTGTTTTTT
. TRBJ2-7 TRBD2 TRBV6-5 CASSQTSGNYEQYF TGTGCCAGCAGCCAGACTAGCGGGAATTACGAGCAGTACTTC
. TRBJ1-1 TRBD1 TRBV2 CASRRQGPYTEAFF TGTGCCAGCCGGCGACAGGGGCCTTACACTGAAGCTTTCTTT
. TRBJ2-1 TRBD2 TRBV6-1 CASSEGGGSYNEQFF TGTGCCAGCAGTGAAGGCGGGGGGTCCTACAATGAGCAGTTCTTC
once TRBJ2-7 TRBD2 TRBV4-1 CASSQPGLARVEQYF TGCGCCAGCAGCCAACCGGGACTAGCGCGTGTGGAGCAGTACTTC
. TRBJ2-6 TRBD2 TRBV5-1 CASSRLAGVTGANVLTF TGCGCCAGCAGCCGACTAGCGGGAGTAACTGGGGCCAACGTCCTGACTTTC
. TRBJ2-5 . TRBV5-1 CASRIIGGGSQETQYF TGCGCCAGCAGAATCATTGGCGGGGGCTCACAAGAGACCCAGTACTTC
. TRBJ1-1 . TRBV18 CASSPRIAPSTAAEAFF TGTGCCAGCTCACCCCGAATAGCCCCCTCCACGGCCGCTGAAGCTTTCTTT
. TRBJ1-4 . TRBV6-1 CASSELAATNEKLFF TGTGCCAGCAGTGAATTGGCCGCAACTAATGAAAAACTGTTTTTT
. TRBJ1-2 . TRBV2 CASSGGERYGYTF TGTGCCAGCTCCGGGGGGGAGCGGTATGGCTACACCTTC
. TRBJ2-7 TRBD2 TRBV27 CASRPVGGNSYEQYF TGTGCCAGCAGACCTGTCGGGGGGAACTCCTACGAGCAGTACTTC
. TRBJ1-2 . TRBV25-1 CASSETRGNYGYTF TGTGCCAGCAGTGAAACCAGGGGAAACTATGGCTACACCTTC
. TRBJ1-5 . TRBV19 CASSVRTGSQPQHF TGTGCCAGTAGTGTTCGAACAGGGAGTCAGCCCCAGCATTTT
. TRBJ1-1 TRBD1 TRBV9 CASRPGTGLLNTEAFF TGTGCCAGCAGACCCGGGACAGGACTCCTTAACACTGAAGCTTTCTTT
. TRBJ2-3 . TRBV2 CAIQWGTRTDTQYF TGTGCAATTCAATGGGGGACTCGCACAGATACGCAGTATTTT
few TRBJ2-7 . TRBV5-1 CASSPTYAYEQYF TGCGCCAGCAGCCCGACATATGCCTACGAGCAGTACTTC